These 25 T cell receptor beta chains originate from one sample sequenced in a study of blood T cell repertoires in COVID-19. TCRdb's table, derived via immunoSEQ multiplex PCR, lists solely in-frame clones and lacks some. This table holds 250,000 to 300,000 clones, under 90% found once. Sample: peripheral blood. These receptors all stem from a woman in her fifties or sixties with active or convalescent COVID-19.

J is TRBJ1-3 and V is TRBV19; possible D gene TRBD1, 5 bases. Trimming shortened V by 7 bases and J by 2 bases, and 12 bases separated the two germline ends. The germline V gene encodes CDR1 LNHDA and CDR2 SQIVND (reference sequence). CDR3 length: 14 amino acids. The chain's CDR3 is CASIQGSPGNTIYF. In nucleotides, the CDR3 is TGTGCCAGTATTCAGGGTTCGCCTGGAAACACCATATATTTT.

The rearrangement uses TRBV6-5 and TRBJ2-2; the D gene is possibly TRBD2 (5 bases). The CDR3 covers 14 residues. V gave up 5 bases and J gave up 3 bases, with 10 bases separating them. The germline gives CDR1 MNHEY, CDR2 SVGAGI. The CDR3 coding sequence is TGTGCCAGCAGTCCTCGGCGGGACACCGGGGAGCTGTTTTTT. It is translated as CASSPRRDTGELFF.

This clone was counted only a few times. V is TRBV4-1 and J is TRBJ1-5, with 9 bases identical to TRBD1. Germline CDR1 MGHRA, CDR2 YSYEKL. The V gene end was trimmed by 1 base and the J gene end by 2 bases; junction bases not matched to a gene: 3. The CDR3 is 16 residues long. CDR3 nucleotides: TGCGCCAGCAGCCAAGGACAGGGGGATGGCAATCAGCCCCAGCATTTT. This codes for CASSQGQGDGNQPQHF.

This rearrangement joins TRBV5-1 to TRBJ2-3; possible D gene TRBD1, 6 bases. This CDR3 contains 18 residues. From germline, CDR1 is SGHRS and CDR2 YFSETQ. The V end lost 0 bases, the J end lost 0 bases, and 17 bases lay between the germline ends. The CDR3 loop reads CASSLDLQGSLSTDTQYF. The CDR3, as DNA: TGCGCCAGCAGCTTGGACCTACAGGGTAGCCTGAGCACAGATACGCAGTATTTT.

J is TRBJ1-3 and V is TRBV6-6; TRBD1 is a possible D gene (6 bases). Germline V gene sequence: CDR1 MNHNY, CDR2 SVGAGI (reference sequence). Trimming cost V 4 bases and J 0 bases, with 10 bases left between them. The CDR3 extends over 15 amino acids. The CDR3 sequence is CASSFTGSSGNTIYF. CDR3 nucleotide sequence: TGTGCCAGCAGTTTTACAGGGAGCTCTGGAAACACCATATATTTT.

The chain has TRBV19 and TRBJ1-5; D not certain. The ends were cut back, 3 bases at V and 6 bases at J, with 6 bases in the middle. CDR3 length equals 12 residues. Germline loops: CDR1 LNHDA, CDR2 SQIVND (reference sequence). CDR3 in amino acids: CASSIEGQPQHF. The DNA of the CDR3 is TGTGCCAGTAGTATTGAGGGTCAGCCCCAGCATTTT.

This chain connects TRBV14 to TRBJ2-7; no reliable D call. Germline V gene data show CDR1 as SGHDN and CDR2 as FVKESK. The CDR3 totals 12 residues. V lost 4 bases to trimming and J lost 4 bases, with 8 bases between them. The CDR3 protein is CASSLYGYEQYF. DNA of the CDR3: TGTGCCAGCAGCCTGTACGGGTACGAGCAGTACTTC.

This chain connects TRBV6-5 to TRBJ2-7, with 8 positions matching TRBD1. V lost 7 bases, J lost 3 bases, and 5 bases stayed unmatched. The CDR3 is 13 amino acids. Germline V gene data show CDR1 as MNHEY and CDR2 as SVGAGI. CDR3 bases: TGTGCCAGCAACGACAGGGGTTTCTACGAGCAGTACTTC. Translating it yields CASNDRGFYEQYF.

The CDR3 region has the DNA TGTGCCAGCAGCCCCGGGACTAGCGGGGGGGTACTACGCACAGATACGCAGTATTTT. It yields the protein CASSPGTSGGVLRTDTQYF. This chain links TRBV5-4 with TRBJ2-3, with TRBD2 identical over 16 bases. The germline V gene has CDR1 SGHNT and CDR2 YYREEE (reference sequence). The length of the CDR3 is 19 residues. V shed 4 bases, J shed 1 base, and the junction held 9 bases outside the gene matches.

The rearrangement links TRBV4-3 to TRBJ1-5; 10 nucleotides agree with TRBD1. CDR1 and CDR2 from the germline V gene are LGHNA and YSLEER. The length of the CDR3 is 14 residues. The V gene end was trimmed by 3 bases and the J gene end by 5 bases; junction bases not matched to a gene: 1. The CDR3 region has the DNA TGCGCCAGCAGCCAGGGGACAGGGGATCAGCCCCAGCATTTT. This encodes CASSQGTGDQPQHF.

V gene TRBV5-5 combines with J gene TRBJ2-7; D is possibly TRBD1 (5 bases). Trimming took 6 bases from V and 3 from J, leaving 25 bases between them. Germline V CDR1 and CDR2: SGHKS, YYEKEE (reference sequence). This CDR3 has 17 residues. The CDR3 nucleotides read TGTGCCAGCACCCACTACAAAGACGTCGAAGGGGTCTACGAGCAGTACTTC. It codes for CASTHYKDVEGVYEQYF.

The V call is TRBV11-3, the J call TRBJ2-7; 8 positions agree with TRBD1. This CDR3 is 14 amino acids long. J lost 5 bases, V lost 5 bases, and 8 bases had no gene match. Germline V CDR1 and CDR2: SGHNT, YENEEA. The CDR3 nucleotides read TGTGCCAGCAGCCGGGGACAGGAGTTGAACGAGCAGTACTTC. This encodes CASSRGQELNEQYF.

The rearrangement links TRBV19 to TRBJ1-1; 8 bases align to TRBD1. This CDR3 region has 14 residues. Germline V gene lookup returns CDR1 LNHDA and CDR2 SQIVND (reference sequence). V gave up 2 bases and J gave up 5 bases; unmatched junction bases: 4. CDR3 DNA: TGTGCCAGTAGTATACAGGGGGCTCGAACTGAAGCTTTCTTT. This translates into CASSIQGARTEAFF.

This clone occurred a few times. The chain combines TRBV14 with TRBJ1-2, with 8 bases lining up with TRBD1. V shed 0 bases, J shed 5 bases, and the junction held 11 bases outside the gene matches. From germline, CDR1 is SGHDN and CDR2 FVKESK. This CDR3 contains 17 residues. The CDR3 coding sequence is TGTGCCAGCAGCCAAGATCAGGGGGCCATCGGGAGGTATGGCTACACCTTC. Amino acid sequence: CASSQDQGAIGRYGYTF.

This clone has a handful of counts. The genes are TRBV28 and TRBJ1-6; TRBD1 might be the D (5 bases). The germline V and J ends were trimmed by 6 bases and 19 bases, with 19 bases remaining between them. The CDR3 runs 12 residues. Germline-derived CDR1 and CDR2 are MDHEN and SYDVKM. The chain's CDR3 is CASRTITGTGHF. Here the CDR3 DNA reads TGTGCCAGCAGAACGATTACCGGGACTGGTCACTTT.

This clone was detected ten times or more. J is TRBJ1-2 and V is TRBV6-5, with D unclear. The ends were cut back, 8 bases at V and 4 bases at J, with 14 bases in the middle. The CDR3 runs 13 residues. Germline lookup yields CDR1 MNHEY and CDR2 SVGAGI. CDR3 DNA sequence: TGTGCCAGCCAGGTTCGGGAAGGCTATGGCTACACCTTC. Protein sequence: CASQVREGYGYTF.

The V call is TRBV27, the J call TRBJ2-1; the D gene is possibly TRBD1 (5 bases). The CDR3 length is 21 residues. Germline CDR1 reads MNHEY; CDR2 reads SMNVEV (reference sequence). The V end lost 5 bases, the J end lost 0 bases, and 29 bases lay between the germline ends. CDR3 DNA sequence: TGTGCCAGCAGTCCTATGCCCCACTTGACTTATGACAGCTACTCCTACAATGAGCAGTTCTTC. Its protein is CASSPMPHLTYDSYSYNEQFF.

The chain has TRBV15 and TRBJ1-1, with 9 bases fitting TRBD1. The CDR3 consists of 15 residues. J gave up 0 bases and V 5 bases, and 4 bases lay outside the gene matches. Germline CDR1 is LNHNV and CDR2 is YYDKDF (reference sequence). CDR3 nucleotide sequence: TGTGCCACCAGCCGGGACAGGGTAATGAACACTGAAGCTTTCTTT. Encoded protein: CATSRDRVMNTEAFF.

The gene calls are TRBV9 and TRBJ1-2; the D is unclear. Trimming took off 7 bases at V and 2 bases at J, with 9 bases between the two ends. Germline V gene lookup returns CDR1 SGDLS and CDR2 YYNGEE. The CDR3 contains 12 residues. CDR3 region: CASSDTNYGYTF. DNA for the CDR3: TGTGCCAGCTCCGACACCAACTATGGCTACACCTTC.

The chain links TRBV7-9 to TRBJ1-2; 8 positions match TRBD1. CDR1 is SEHNR, CDR2 FQNEAQ, per germline (reference sequence). V trimming: 5 bases; J trimming: 5 bases; junction bases outside the gene matches: 13. This CDR3 is 16 amino acids long. The CDR3 protein is CASSPPTRTGPYGYTF. The CDR3 bases are TGTGCCAGCAGCCCCCCGACCCGGACAGGGCCTTATGGCTACACCTTC. The whole variable domain, filled in from reference TRBV7-9 and TRBJ1-2, reads DTGVSQNPRHKITKRGQNVTFRCDPISEHNRLYWYRQTLGQGPEFLTYFQNEAQLEKSRLLSDRFSAERPKGSFSTLEIQRTEQGDSAMYLCASSPPTRTGPYGYTFGSGTRLTVV.

The CDR3 reads CASSFGRTFTDTQYF. In nucleotides, the CDR3 is TGTGCCAGCAGCTTTGGTAGAACTTTCACAGATACGCAGTATTTT. This chain connects TRBV11-3 to TRBJ2-3, with D uncertain. Trimming took 3 bases from V and 2 from J, leaving 12 bases between them. This CDR3 is built from 15 residues. Germline assignment: CDR1 SGHNT and CDR2 YENEEA.

This chain uses TRBV19 with TRBJ1-2, with D perhaps TRBD1 (5 bases). The CDR3 totals 13 residues. CDR1 and CDR2 (germline): LNHDA, SQIVND (reference sequence). V lost 10 bases and J 2 bases, leaving 14 bases between the germline ends. CDR3 sequence (DNA): TGTGCCATTCAGGAGGGGCGCAACTATGGCTACACCTTC. It translates to CAIQEGRNYGYTF.

The V and J genes are TRBV12-3 or TRBV12-4 and TRBJ1-1; D not resolved. CDR3 length equals 12 residues. Trimming removed 0 bases at V and 7 bases at J, with 6 bases between. The CDR3 protein is CASSLAAGEAFF. CDR3 coding DNA: TGTGCCAGCAGTTTAGCGGCGGGTGAAGCTTTCTTT.

The chain is built from TRBV5-5 and TRBJ2-1; 10 positions match TRBD1. This CDR3 spans 14 amino acids. Trimming cost V 2 bases and J 8 bases; bases outside gene matches: 4. Germline CDR1 reads SGHKS; CDR2 reads YYEKEE (reference sequence). CDR3 sequence (DNA): TGTGCCAGCAGCTTCGGACAGGGGGACTATGAGCAGTTCTTC. Its translation is CASSFGQGDYEQFF. Full variable domain (outside the CDR3, taken from reference TRBV5-5 and TRBJ2-1): DAGVTQSPTHLIKTRGQQVTLRCSPISGHKSVSWYQQVLGQGPQFIFQYYEKEERGRGNFPDRFSARQFPNYSSELNVNALLLGDSALYLCASSFGQGDYEQFFGPGTRLTVL.

The rearrangement joins TRBV7-2 to TRBJ1-2; 9 bases are shared with TRBD1. The CDR3 runs 12 residues. The germline gives CDR1 SGHTA, CDR2 FQGNSA. J gave up 6 bases and V 6 bases, and 2 bases lay outside the gene matches. CDR3 in amino acids: CASRNRGHGYTF. CDR3 nucleotides: TGTGCCAGCAGAAACAGGGGGCATGGCTACACCTTC.